This T cell receptor beta chain was captured by sequencing in a study of blood T cell repertoires in COVID-19. In the study's own analysis: How many nucleated cells were present was estimated from reference gene primer amplification. The table came from immunoSEQ multiplex PCR; TCRdb's copy has only in-frame clones and leaves some out. V and J calls and clone size follow that table, whereas D and trimming were derived from the DNA. The table includes about 190,000 clones, about 83% detected once. V dropped 4 bases and J dropped 8 bases, with 14 bases sitting between them. This CDR3 region has 13 residues. Per the germline V gene, CDR1 is LNHDA and CDR2 is SQIVND (reference sequence).

Material: peripheral blood. This sequence was found in a woman in her sixties or seventies with COVID-19, enrolled during active disease. The genes are TRBV19 and TRBJ1-2, with D possibly matching TRBD1 (5 bases). CDR3 DNA sequence: TGTGCCAGTAGTACCCACCAGGGCCGGGGCTACACCTTC. It yields the protein CASSTHQGRGYTF.